This paragraph reports one T cell receptor beta chain. Germline V gene lookup returns CDR1 SEHNR and CDR2 FQNEAQ (reference sequence). CDR3 length: 12 amino acids. These data belong to a study of monozygotic twins with inflammatory bowel disease. Researchers ran eight separate cDNA reactions for each sample. With the 5' RACE reads reprocessed, TCRdb shows one record per CDR3 protein and no DNA. The sample has about 150,000 distinct CDR3 sequences; the top ten hold 0.95% to 1.5%. Sequencing was carried out using blood. This sequence was found in a human donor with ulcerative colitis or Crohn's disease, or a healthy co-twin of an affected twin (not recorded which). The V call is TRBV7-9, the J call TRBJ2-7; TCRdb's D call, TRBD1, is unchecked because there is no DNA. CDR3 protein: CASSPGTDEQYF. The variable domain in full, completed from reference TRBV7-9 and TRBJ2-7, reads DTGVSQNPRHKITKRGQNVTFRCDPISEHNRLYWYRQTLGQGPEFLTYFQNEAQLEKSRLLSDRFSAERPKGSFSTLEIQRTEQGDSAMYLCASSPGTDEQYFGPGTRLTVT.